This T cell receptor beta chain was profiled in a study of early T cells in non-severe SARS-CoV-2 infection (dated by TCRdb to the early 2020s). Concerning the study at large: Because TCR sequencing was done on bulk RNA from unsorted whole blood, the alpha and beta chains could not be paired. Paper-wide results and their limitations: VDJdb matching was skewed toward anti-spike CD8 responses, so virus-specific expansions were likely underestimated and private and CD4 specificities were missed.

This clonotype was seen a few times. The antigen it binds to is not known. No much larger clone exists at a distance of one base, and base qualities are not known. The library came from 5' RACE. Sequencer: NextSeq 500. To correct for sequencing error and PCR bias, the TCR library protocol tagged individual cDNA molecules with unique molecular identifiers. Both TCR alpha and beta chains were sequenced, and tight co-correlation was observed between alpha and beta sequence abundances in each sample. As for the authors' bioinformatics: Decombinator V4 was used to annotate TCR sequences for V gene, J gene and CDR3. Expanded TCRs were defined as changing significantly between any two time points under a Poisson model with p below 0.0001. TCR abundances were normalised to the total number of TCRs sequenced in each sample and reported as counts per million. TRAV1-2 paired with TRAJ12, TRAJ20 or TRAJ33 defined MAIT TCRs, while TRAV10 paired with TRAJ18 defined iNKT TCRs. A search of VDJdb, accessed on 1 November 2021, was run for TCRs annotated to CMV, EBV and SARS-CoV-2, with TCRs annotated for multiple antigens excluded. TCRdb itself trimmed the public reads at Q25 with fastp, ran MiXCR and retained productive beta chains. Here each entry gathers all rows of one CDR3 protein and keeps the most common genes and DNA. The V and J calls follow TCRdb's processing rather than the paper's. The sample table shows fewer than 80,000 distinct CDR3 sequences, and roughly 9% are seen once. The ten largest clones represent over 10% of the sample.

A case-control design nested within a healthcare worker cohort in London, UK, was used, with weekly nasopharyngeal swab PCR tests and blood sampling performed. Healthcare workers were recruited between 23 and 31 March 2020, during the week of the UK lockdown, and were followed weekly for up to 16 weeks. Spanning cysteine to phenylalanine, the CDR3 consists of 16 amino acids. The DNA shown is the 48-base CDR3, in frame from base 1. Compared with germline, V lacks 3 bases and J lacks 4 bases; bases without a gene match: 4. Via the germline V gene, CDR1 is KGHSH and CDR2 LQKENI. The sequenced sample was whole blood, obtained at baseline. This clonotype was obtained from an adult who was a healthcare worker with PCR-confirmed SARS-CoV-2 infection or an uninfected control (not recorded which). The chain is assembled from TRBV18 and TRBJ2-7, with 15 bases matching TRBD2. Here is the DNA: TGTGCCAGCTCACCTCCGGGACTAGCGGGGGGTTACGAGCAGTACTTC. It translates as CASSPPGLAGGYEQYF.